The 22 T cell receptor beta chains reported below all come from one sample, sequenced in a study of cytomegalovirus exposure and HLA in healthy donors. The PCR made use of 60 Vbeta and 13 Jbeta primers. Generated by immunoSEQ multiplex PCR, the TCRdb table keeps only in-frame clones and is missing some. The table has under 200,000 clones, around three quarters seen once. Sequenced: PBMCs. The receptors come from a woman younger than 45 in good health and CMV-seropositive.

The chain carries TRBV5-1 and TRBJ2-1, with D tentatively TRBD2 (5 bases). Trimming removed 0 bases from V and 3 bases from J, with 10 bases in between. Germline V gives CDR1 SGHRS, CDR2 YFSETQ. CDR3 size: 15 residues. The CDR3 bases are TGCGCCAGCAGCTTGGTGGCGGGTCTCTACAATGAGCAGTTCTTC. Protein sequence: CASSLVAGLYNEQFF.

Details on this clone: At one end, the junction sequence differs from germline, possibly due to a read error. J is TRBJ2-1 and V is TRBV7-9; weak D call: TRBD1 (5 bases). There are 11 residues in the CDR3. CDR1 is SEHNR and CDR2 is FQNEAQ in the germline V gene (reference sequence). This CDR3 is CSSTFRGEQFF. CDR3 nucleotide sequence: TGTTCCAGCACCTTTAGGGGTGAGCAGTTCTTC.

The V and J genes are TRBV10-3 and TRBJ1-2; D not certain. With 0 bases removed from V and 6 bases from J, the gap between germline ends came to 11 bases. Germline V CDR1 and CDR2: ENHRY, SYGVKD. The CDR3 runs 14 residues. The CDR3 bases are TGTGCCATCAGTGAGTCTGAGGGTTCGGATGGCTACACCTTC. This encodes CAISESEGSDGYTF.

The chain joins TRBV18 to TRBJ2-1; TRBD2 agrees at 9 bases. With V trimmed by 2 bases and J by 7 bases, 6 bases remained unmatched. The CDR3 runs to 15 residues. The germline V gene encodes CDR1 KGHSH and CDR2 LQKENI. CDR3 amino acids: CASSPEAGGRNEQFF. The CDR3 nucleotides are TGTGCCAGCTCACCAGAGGCGGGGGGGCGTAATGAGCAGTTCTTC.

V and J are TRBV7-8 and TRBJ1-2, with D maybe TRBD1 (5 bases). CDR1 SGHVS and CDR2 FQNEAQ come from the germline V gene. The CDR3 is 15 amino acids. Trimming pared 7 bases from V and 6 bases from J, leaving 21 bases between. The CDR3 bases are TGTGCCAGCAACTCATTCCCGGAAGGGGCGGATGGCTACACCTTC. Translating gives CASNSFPEGADGYTF.

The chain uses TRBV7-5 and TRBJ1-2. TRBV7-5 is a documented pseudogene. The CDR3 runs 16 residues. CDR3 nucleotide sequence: TGTGTCAGAAGCTTACCTTTGTGGAGTCCGGCCTATGGCTACACCTTC. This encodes CVRSLPLWSPAYGYTF.

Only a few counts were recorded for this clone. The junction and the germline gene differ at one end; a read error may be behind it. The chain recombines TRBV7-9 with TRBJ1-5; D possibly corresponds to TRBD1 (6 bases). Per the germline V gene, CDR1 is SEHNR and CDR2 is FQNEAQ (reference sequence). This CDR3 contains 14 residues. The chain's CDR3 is CSSSLGQSNQPQHF. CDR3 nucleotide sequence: TGTTCCAGCAGCTTAGGACAGAGCAATCAGCCCCAGCATTTT.

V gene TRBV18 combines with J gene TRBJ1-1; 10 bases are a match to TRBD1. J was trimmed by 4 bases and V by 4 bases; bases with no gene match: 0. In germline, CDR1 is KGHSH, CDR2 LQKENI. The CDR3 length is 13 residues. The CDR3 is CASSRTGGTEAFF. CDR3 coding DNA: TGTGCCAGCTCACGGACAGGGGGCACTGAAGCTTTCTTT.

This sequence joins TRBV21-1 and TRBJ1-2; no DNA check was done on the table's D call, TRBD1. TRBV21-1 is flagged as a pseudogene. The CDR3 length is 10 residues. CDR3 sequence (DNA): TGTGCCCCCAGGAACTATGGCTACACCTTC. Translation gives CAPRNYGYTF.

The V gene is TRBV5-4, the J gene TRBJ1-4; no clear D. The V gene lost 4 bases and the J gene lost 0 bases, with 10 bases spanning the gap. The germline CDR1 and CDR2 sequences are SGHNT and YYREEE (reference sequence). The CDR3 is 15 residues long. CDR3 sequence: CASSVSGTTNEKLFF. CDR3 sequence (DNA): TGTGCCAGCAGCGTTTCCGGGACAACTAATGAAAAACTGTTTTTT. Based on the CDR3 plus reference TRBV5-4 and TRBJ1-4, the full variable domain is ETGVTQSPTHLIKTRGQQVTLRCSSQSGHNTVSWYQQALGQGPQFIFQYYREEENGRGNFPPRFSGLQFPNYSSELNVNALELDDSALYLCASSVSGTTNEKLFFGSGTQLSVL.

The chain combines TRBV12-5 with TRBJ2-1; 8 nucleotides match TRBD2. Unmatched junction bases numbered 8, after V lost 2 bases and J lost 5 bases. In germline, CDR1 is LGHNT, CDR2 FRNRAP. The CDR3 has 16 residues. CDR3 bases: TGTGCTAGTGGTTTGCTCCCCAGCGGGGGCCACAATGAGCAGTTCTTC. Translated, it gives CASGLLPSGGHNEQFF.

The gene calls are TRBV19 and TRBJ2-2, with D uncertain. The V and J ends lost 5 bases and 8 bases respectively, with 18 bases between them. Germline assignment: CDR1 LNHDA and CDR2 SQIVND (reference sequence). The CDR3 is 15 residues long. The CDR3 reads CASSSFDFPAGELFF. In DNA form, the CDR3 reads TGTGCCAGTAGTTCCTTCGACTTTCCGGCAGGGGAGCTGTTTTTT.

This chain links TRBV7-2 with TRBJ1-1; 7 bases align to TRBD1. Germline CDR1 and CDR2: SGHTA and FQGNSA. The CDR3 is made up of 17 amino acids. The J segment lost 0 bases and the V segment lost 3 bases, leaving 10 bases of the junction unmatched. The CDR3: CASSFRQGGGVNTEAFF. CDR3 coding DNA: TGTGCCAGCAGCTTCCGACAGGGCGGAGGGGTGAACACTGAAGCTTTCTTT. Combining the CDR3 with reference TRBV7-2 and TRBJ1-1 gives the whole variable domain GAGVSQSPSNKVTEKGKDVELRCDPISGHTALYWYRQSLGQGLEFLIYFQGNSAPDKSGLPSDRFSAERTGGSVSTLTIQRTQQEDSAVYLCASSFRQGGGVNTEAFFGQGTRLTVV.

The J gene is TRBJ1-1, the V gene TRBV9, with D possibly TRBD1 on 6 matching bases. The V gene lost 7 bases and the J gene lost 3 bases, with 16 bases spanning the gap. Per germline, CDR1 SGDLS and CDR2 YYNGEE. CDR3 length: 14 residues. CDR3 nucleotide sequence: TGTGCCAGCGGGGGGGGGCTTTGGGACACTGAAGCTTTCTTT. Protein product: CASGGGLWDTEAFF.

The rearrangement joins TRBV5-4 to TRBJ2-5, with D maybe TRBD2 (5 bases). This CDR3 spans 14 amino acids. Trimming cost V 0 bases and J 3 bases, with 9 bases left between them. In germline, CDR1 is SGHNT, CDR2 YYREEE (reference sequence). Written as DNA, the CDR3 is TGTGCCAGCAGCTTGGCGGGGATAAAAGAGACCCAGTACTTC. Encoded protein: CASSLAGIKETQYF.

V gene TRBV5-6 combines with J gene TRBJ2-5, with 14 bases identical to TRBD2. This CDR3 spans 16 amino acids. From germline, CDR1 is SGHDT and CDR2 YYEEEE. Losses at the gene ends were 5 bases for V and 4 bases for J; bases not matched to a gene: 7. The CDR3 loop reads CASRRLAGGQLETQYF. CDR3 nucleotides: TGTGCCAGCAGACGACTAGCGGGGGGGCAACTAGAGACCCAGTACTTC.

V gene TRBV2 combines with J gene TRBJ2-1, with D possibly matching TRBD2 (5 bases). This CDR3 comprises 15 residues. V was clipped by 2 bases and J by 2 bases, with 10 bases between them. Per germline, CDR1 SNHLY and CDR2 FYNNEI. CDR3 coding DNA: TGTGCCAGCAGTGAACGGGGTACCCCCTACAATGAGCAGTTCTTC. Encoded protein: CASSERGTPYNEQFF. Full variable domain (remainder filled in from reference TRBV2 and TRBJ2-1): EPEVTQTPSHQVTQMGQEVILRCVPISNHLYFYWYRQILGQKVEFLVSFYNNEISEKSEIFDDQFSVERPDGSNFTLKIRSTKLEDSAMYFCASSERGTPYNEQFFGPGTRLTVL.

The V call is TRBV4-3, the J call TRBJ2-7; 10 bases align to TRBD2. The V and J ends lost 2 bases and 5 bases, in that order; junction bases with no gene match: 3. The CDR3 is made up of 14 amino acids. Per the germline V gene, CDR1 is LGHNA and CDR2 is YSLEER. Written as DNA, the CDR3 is TGCGCCAGCAGCCAATGGCTAGCGGGAGACGAGCAGTACTTC. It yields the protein CASSQWLAGDEQYF.

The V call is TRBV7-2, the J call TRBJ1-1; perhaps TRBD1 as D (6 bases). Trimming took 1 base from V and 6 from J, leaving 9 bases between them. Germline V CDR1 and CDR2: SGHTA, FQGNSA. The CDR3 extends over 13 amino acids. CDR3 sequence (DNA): TGTGCCAGCAGCTTAGACAGGGCTCCTGAAGCTTTCTTT. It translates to CASSLDRAPEAFF.

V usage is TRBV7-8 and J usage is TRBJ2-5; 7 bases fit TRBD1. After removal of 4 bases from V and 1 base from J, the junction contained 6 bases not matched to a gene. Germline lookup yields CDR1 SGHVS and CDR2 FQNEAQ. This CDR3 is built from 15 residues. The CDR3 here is CASSSRRDSQETQYF. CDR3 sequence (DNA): TGTGCCAGCAGCTCCCGCCGGGACAGCCAAGAGACCCAGTACTTC.

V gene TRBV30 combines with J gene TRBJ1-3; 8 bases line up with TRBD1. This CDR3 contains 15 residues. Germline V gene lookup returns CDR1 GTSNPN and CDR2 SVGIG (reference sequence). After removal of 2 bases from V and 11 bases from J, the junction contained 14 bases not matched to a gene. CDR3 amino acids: CAWSTQQGAIFPIYF. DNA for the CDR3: TGTGCCTGGAGTACCCAGCAGGGGGCGATTTTCCCCATATATTTT.

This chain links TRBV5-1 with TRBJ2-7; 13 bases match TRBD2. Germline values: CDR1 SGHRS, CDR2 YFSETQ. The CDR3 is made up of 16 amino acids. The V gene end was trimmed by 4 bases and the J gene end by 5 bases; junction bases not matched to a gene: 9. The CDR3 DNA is TGCGCCAGCAGCGCCTGGACTAGCGGGAGTGGAGACGAGCAGTACTTC. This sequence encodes CASSAWTSGSGDEQYF.